The 2 T cell receptor beta chains reported below all come from one sample, sequenced in a study of blood T cells in healthy people across ages. Primed by a sample-barcoded 5' primer and a J-beta primer mix, a second PCR proceeded for about 6 to 11 cycles. TCRdb re-called the 5' RACE reads through MiXCR, storing one row per CDR3 protein. The table shows hundreds of thousands of distinct CDR3 sequences, with under 70% occurring only once. Specimen: blood. These receptors originate from a man aged 55 to 70 in good health.

This clonotype has just one count. The chain employs TRBV20-1 and TRBJ2-7; 7 nucleotides agree with TRBD1. J was trimmed by 3 bases and V by 4 bases; bases with no gene match: 9. CDR3 length equals 14 residues. Looked up from germline, CDR1 is DFQATT and CDR2 is SNEGSKA (reference sequence). This CDR3 reads CSAISGTVNYEQYF. The CDR3 DNA reads as TGCAGTGCTATTTCCGGGACAGTAAACTACGAGCAGTACTTC.

The table lists this clonotype with many counts. This rearrangement joins TRBV28 to TRBJ1-1; D not resolved. Trimming left V 6 bases short and J 1 base short, with 6 bases between. The CDR3 spans 12 residues. The V gene's germline CDR1 is MDHEN and CDR2 SYDVKM. The CDR3 DNA sequence: TGTGCCAGCAGGCTGACGAACACTGAAGCTTTCTTT. It yields the protein CASRLTNTEAFF.